This entry lists 23 T cell receptor beta chains sequenced from one sample in a study of shared clonotypes between healthy human individuals. The assay was immunoSEQ multiplex PCR, and TCRdb's table has in-frame clones only and misses some. The sample has roughly 480,000 clones; 79% are singletons. Input material: PBMCs. These receptor sequences come from a woman aged 40 to 49 in good health. Some clones in this sample may be carry-over from other donors' samples.

The chain employs TRBV30 and TRBJ1-4, with no clear D. Germline V gives CDR1 GTSNPN, CDR2 SVGIG (reference sequence). The CDR3 totals 16 residues. V lost 5 bases and J 1 base, leaving 17 bases between the germline ends. CDR3 bases: TGTGCCTGGTCCCTCGTTTGGGGAATAACTAATGAAAAACTGTTTTTT. Residues: CAWSLVWGITNEKLFF.

This sequence joins TRBV5-1 and TRBJ2-7; possibly TRBD2 for D (6 bases). Trimming stripped 2 bases from V and 4 bases from J, with 13 bases between. Germline V gene sequence: CDR1 SGHRS, CDR2 YFSETQ. CDR3 size: 14 residues. CDR3 sequence reads: CASSFLPGEYEQYF. CDR3 nucleotides: TGCGCCAGCAGCTTCCTGCCGGGAGAATACGAGCAGTACTTC.

J is TRBJ2-5 and V is TRBV30; the match to TRBD2 covers 8 bases. V shed 5 bases, J shed 5 bases, and the junction held 4 bases outside the gene matches. The germline gives CDR1 GTSNPN, CDR2 SVGIG (reference sequence). This CDR3 comprises 12 residues. The DNA for the CDR3 is TGTGCCTGGTCCGGGACTAGTGAGACCCAGTACTTC. Protein: CAWSGTSETQYF.

At least ten counts were recorded for this clone. The same CDR3 also results from other DNA sequences found in this sample. The V gene is TRBV27, the J gene TRBJ2-2; no definite D call. V lost 3 bases and J lost 1, with 0 bases in between. The CDR3 loop spans 12 amino acids. Germline-derived CDR1 and CDR2 are MNHEY and SMNVEV (reference sequence). The CDR3 region is CASSLNTGELFF. In DNA, the CDR3 is TGTGCCAGCAGTTTGAACACCGGGGAGCTGTTTTTT.

The chain employs TRBV25-1 and TRBJ2-1; either TRBD1 or TRBD2 may fit D (5 bases each). Germline assignment: CDR1 MGHDK and CDR2 SYGVNS. The CDR3 has 17 amino acids. The V end lost 4 bases, the J end lost 2 bases, and 18 bases lay between the germline ends. CDR3 residues: CASSAGTNLRAYNEQFF. CDR3 sequence (DNA): TGTGCCAGCAGTGCCGGGACCAACTTAAGAGCCTACAATGAGCAGTTCTTC. Together with reference TRBV25-1 and TRBJ2-1, the CDR3 gives the full variable domain: EADIYQTPRYLVIGTGKKITLECSQTMGHDKMYWYQQDPGMELHLIHYSYGVNSTEKGDLSSESTVSRIRTEHFPLTLESARPSHTSQYLCASSAGTNLRAYNEQFFGPGTRLTVL.

This rearrangement joins TRBV11-2 to TRBJ1-3; 10 bases are a match to TRBD1. V lost 5 bases to trimming and J lost 7 bases; unmatched junction nucleotides: 5. CDR3 size: 14 residues. The V gene's germline CDR1 is SGHAT and CDR2 FQNNGV. As DNA, the CDR3 is TGTGCCAGCAGCCTAGGGGGACAGGGGAACACCATATATTTT. Protein sequence: CASSLGGQGNTIYF.

This sequence joins TRBV6-5 and TRBJ1-1; TRBD1 might be the D (5 bases). There are 13 residues in the CDR3. Germline CDR1 reads MNHEY; CDR2 reads SVGAGI. V lost 2 bases and J lost 13, with 17 bases in between. The CDR3 region is CASSYPGTDTNFF. The CDR3 DNA sequence: TGTGCCAGCAGTTACCCCGGGACCGACACCAATTTCTTT.

The V call is TRBV4-2, the J call TRBJ1-2; TRBD1 might be the D (5 bases). There are 15 residues in the CDR3. Germline values: CDR1 LGHNA, CDR2 YNFKEQ. Trimming removed 5 bases at V and 2 bases at J, with 15 bases between. The CDR3 is CASSSGEGRNYGYTF. CDR3 DNA: TGTGCCAGCAGCTCAGGAGAGGGGCGGAACTATGGCTACACCTTC.

The chain is built from TRBV6-6 and TRBJ1-5; D gene unclear. The CDR3 covers 15 residues. Trimming left V 7 bases short and J 0 bases short, with 13 bases between. In germline, CDR1 is MNHNY, CDR2 SVGAGI (reference sequence). The CDR3 nucleotides read TGTGCCAGCATCCAGGACGGAAATAGCAATCAGCCCCAGCATTTT. Translated, it gives CASIQDGNSNQPQHF.

Details on this clone: One end of the junction fails to match germline, which may point to a read error. This sequence joins TRBV20-1 and TRBJ1-1, with D possibly being TRBD1 (5 bases). The CDR3 runs 10 residues. Per germline, CDR1 DFQATT and CDR2 SNEGSKA (reference sequence). For the CDR3, the DNA is TGCATAGTGTTGGCTGGGACTGCTTCCTTT. Protein sequence: CIVLAGTASF.

This sequence joins TRBV7-9 and TRBJ2-3; TRBD1 aligns across 11 bases. The CDR3 has 14 amino acids. The germline CDR1 and CDR2 sequences are SEHNR and FQNEAQ (reference sequence). J gave up 5 bases and V 6 bases, and 4 bases lay outside the gene matches. The CDR3 bases are TGTGCCAGCAGACGGGACAGGGGGGGAGATACGCAGTATTTT. This sequence encodes CASRRDRGGDTQYF.

The chain couples TRBV5-8 to TRBJ2-4, with D unresolved. CDR1 and CDR2 from the germline V gene are SGHTS and YDEGEE. This CDR3 has 12 amino acids. V lost 1 base and J lost 8, with 7 bases in between. This CDR3 is CASSLTIDIQYF. Written as DNA, the CDR3 is TGTGCCAGCAGCTTGACTATTGACATTCAGTACTTC.

The rearrangement joins TRBV7-8 to TRBJ1-2; no firm D call. Looked up from germline, CDR1 is SGHVS and CDR2 is FQNEAQ. The CDR3 length is 12 residues. V shed 5 bases and J shed 6 bases, with 10 bases lying between them. The CDR3 DNA sequence: TGTGCCAGCAGCCTCTCAAGGGATGGCTACACCTTC. Protein product: CASSLSRDGYTF.

J is TRBJ1-2 and V is TRBV5-1; D is unresolved. Trimming pared 4 bases from V and 1 base from J, leaving 5 bases between. The CDR3 is 12 residues long. The germline V gene has CDR1 SGHRS and CDR2 YFSETQ. CDR3 in DNA: TGCGCCAGCAGCCCAGATAACTATGGCTACACCTTC. It encodes CASSPDNYGYTF.

The V and J genes are TRBV11-2 and TRBJ2-5; no clear D gene. Trimming left V 2 bases short and J 5 bases short, with 3 bases between. The CDR3 consists of 11 residues. Germline V gene sequence: CDR1 SGHAT, CDR2 FQNNGV. CDR3 sequence: CASSLWETQYF. The CDR3 coding sequence is TGTGCCAGCAGCTTATGGGAGACCCAGTACTTC.

Concerning this clone itself: This CDR3 is also generated by other DNA sequences in the sample. The rearrangement joins TRBV28 to TRBJ1-5; D possibly corresponds to TRBD1 (5 bases). The CDR3 extends over 15 amino acids. Germline V gene sequence: CDR1 MDHEN, CDR2 SYDVKM. V shed 3 bases and J shed 1 base, with 10 bases lying between them. The CDR3 region has the DNA TGTGCCAGCAGTTTTAGGACACCAAGCAATCAGCCCCAGCATTTT. Translation gives CASSFRTPSNQPQHF. The full variable domain, rest sourced from reference TRBV28 and TRBJ1-5, is DVKVTQSSRYLVKRTGEKVFLECVQDMDHENMFWYRQDPGLGLRLIYFSYDVKMKEKGDIPEGYSVSREKKERFSLILESASTNQTSMYLCASSFRTPSNQPQHFGDGTRLSIL.

The chain joins TRBV28 to TRBJ2-7; no definite D call. The CDR3 runs 12 residues. CDR1 and CDR2 (germline): MDHEN, SYDVKM. The ends were cut back, 8 bases at V and 3 bases at J, with 11 bases in the middle. CDR3 in amino acids: CASQNLVYEQYF. The CDR3 region has the DNA TGTGCCAGCCAGAACCTAGTCTACGAGCAGTACTTC.

The chain joins TRBV4-1 to TRBJ1-5; D is undetermined. The CDR3 length is 14 residues. CDR1 and CDR2 (germline): MGHRA, YSYEKL. V shed 1 base and J shed 4 bases, with 8 bases lying between them. The CDR3 loop reads CASSQAWENQPQHF. CDR3 bases: TGCGCCAGCAGCCAAGCGTGGGAAAATCAGCCCCAGCATTTT.

The DNA of the CDR3 is TGTGCCAGCAGTTTTGAAAGAGGGCTTGGCTACACCTTC. As protein: CASSFERGLGYTF. The chain recombines TRBV28 with TRBJ1-2, with D uncertain. Germline V CDR1 and CDR2: MDHEN, SYDVKM. This CDR3 region has 13 residues. V lost 3 bases and J lost 7, with 12 bases in between.

The chain joins TRBV30 to TRBJ2-1; D is perhaps TRBD1 or TRBD2 (5 bases each). The CDR3 extends over 12 amino acids. Germline assignment: CDR1 GTSNPN and CDR2 SVGIG (reference sequence). V was cut by 0 bases and J by 12 bases, with 12 bases left in between. The CDR3 loop reads CAWSVRDRGQFF. The CDR3 DNA is TGTGCCTGGAGTGTACGGGACCGGGGGCAGTTCTTC.

The gene calls are TRBV28 and TRBJ2-1; 9 nucleotides align to TRBD2. The CDR3 is made up of 15 amino acids. The germline V gene encodes CDR1 MDHEN and CDR2 SYDVKM. V dropped 5 bases and J dropped 3; count of bases not matched to a gene: 5. CDR3 sequence reads: CASSVAGELYNEQFF. Here the CDR3 DNA reads TGTGCCAGCAGTGTAGCGGGAGAGCTCTACAATGAGCAGTTCTTC.

This clone appeared a few times. The chain couples TRBV4-1 to TRBJ2-1; 8 nucleotides line up with TRBD2. The CDR3 has 17 residues. Trimming removed 2 bases from V and 0 bases from J; junction bases left unmatched: 6. Germline assignment: CDR1 MGHRA and CDR2 YSYEKL. The CDR3 loop reads CASSQRLAGSSYNEQFF. The CDR3 DNA reads as TGCGCCAGCAGCCAAAGGTTAGCGGGAAGCTCCTACAATGAGCAGTTCTTC.

The chain is built from TRBV7-7 and TRBJ2-2; 9 nucleotides agree with TRBD2. V shed 5 bases and J 6 bases; nucleotides not matched to a gene: 10. CDR3 size: 16 residues. Germline V gene sequence: CDR1 SSHAT, CDR2 FNYEAQ (reference sequence). The CDR3 is CASSKNSGSAAGELFF. CDR3 sequence (DNA): TGTGCCAGCAGCAAAAATAGCGGGAGTGCAGCCGGGGAGCTGTTTTTT.